In its sample, the clone carrying this TCR beta chain was seen once. Its target is not known. This CDR3 contains 14 residues. The V end was cut by 5 bases, the J end by 7 bases, with 14 bases between. CDR1 is MNHNY, CDR2 SVGAGI, per germline (reference sequence). With 60 Vbeta and 13 Jbeta primers, the PCR was carried out. Libraries were prepared by immunoSEQ multiplex PCR; TCRdb keeps only in-frame clonotypes and omits some of them. The sample lists about 59,000 clones; 65% to 75% were seen once. The source of the sample is a study of cytomegalovirus exposure and HLA in healthy donors. General study results and limits: Productive rates of about 90% or about 30% were seen for most TCR beta V segments in an earlier analysis.

The sequencing input was PBMCs. This clonotype was obtained from a man in his thirties or forties in good health and CMV-seropositive. The V and J genes are TRBV6-6 and TRBJ2-2; perhaps TRBD1 as D (6 bases). The CDR3 DNA follows: TGTGCCAGCAGTCCACAGGGTCTGGGCGGGGAGCTGTTTTTT. Its protein is CASSPQGLGGELFF.